These 32 T cell receptor beta chains originate from one sample sequenced in a study of long-term antiretroviral therapy in people with HIV. The assay used was immunoSEQ (version v3.0), run at survey level. The table came from immunoSEQ multiplex PCR; TCRdb's copy has only in-frame clones and leaves some out. The profile shows some 17,000 clones, around 84% of them singletons. This sample comprised unsorted PBMCs, obtained 0.1 years after starting antiretroviral therapy. These TCRs come from a man between 18 and 35 years old with HIV.

The chain recombines TRBV7-2 with TRBJ1-2; 7 nucleotides agree with TRBD1. This CDR3 has 14 amino acids. The germline V gene has CDR1 SGHTA and CDR2 FQGNSA. The V and J ends lost 0 bases and 7 bases, in that order; junction bases with no gene match: 5. The CDR3 sequence is CASSLAQGGSGYTF. CDR3 nucleotides: TGTGCCAGCAGCTTAGCGCAGGGGGGCTCTGGCTACACCTTC. Complete variable domain (other parts from reference TRBV7-2 and TRBJ1-2): GAGVSQSPSNKVTEKGKDVELRCDPISGHTALYWYRQSLGQGLEFLIYFQGNSAPDKSGLPSDRFSAERTGGSVSTLTIQRTQQEDSAVYLCASSLAQGGSGYTFGSGTRLTVV.

The chain couples TRBV30 to TRBJ2-7; TRBD2 aligns across 10 bases. CDR1 is GTSNPN, CDR2 SVGIG, per germline (reference sequence). The ends lost 7 bases at V and 2 bases at J; junction bases unmatched: 17. The CDR3 runs 17 residues. CDR3 in amino acids: CASTSTPRLAGAYEQYF. The CDR3 DNA is TGTGCCTCCACCTCCACACCTAGACTAGCGGGTGCCTACGAGCAGTACTTC.

The gene calls are TRBV2 and TRBJ2-1, with D tentatively TRBD1 or TRBD2 (5 bases each). V lost 6 bases and J 2 bases, leaving 14 bases between the germline ends. The germline V gene has CDR1 SNHLY and CDR2 FYNNEI. The CDR3 consists of 15 residues. In nucleotides, the CDR3 is TGTGCCAGCAGGGGGGACCGGACGGCCTACAATGAGCAGTTCTTC. Residues: CASRGDRTAYNEQFF.

This clone was detected only once. This CDR3 reads CAWSGGYVGYTF. The CDR3 DNA reads as TGTGCCTGGAGTGGGGGGTATGTTGGCTACACCTTC. This sequence joins TRBV30 and TRBJ1-2; D might be TRBD1 (5 bases). The V gene's germline CDR1 is GTSNPN and CDR2 SVGIG (reference sequence). Between the trimmed V and J ends, which lost 1 base and 7 bases, there was a span of 10 bases. This CDR3 is 12 amino acids long.

This chain joins TRBV5-4 and TRBJ2-3; 8 bases agree with TRBD1. Per the germline V gene, CDR1 is SGHNT and CDR2 is YYREEE (reference sequence). The V and J ends lost 4 bases and 8 bases, in that order; junction bases with no gene match: 12. The CDR3 spans 15 residues. The CDR3 bases are TGTGCCAGCAGCCTTGAGCTGGACAGGGTGGGTACGCAGTATTTT. Its protein product is CASSLELDRVGTQYF.

The chain combines TRBV6-5 with TRBJ1-2, with D uncertain. V was cut by 2 bases and J by 4 bases, with 11 bases left in between. The CDR3 length is 14 residues. Germline lookup yields CDR1 MNHEY and CDR2 SVGAGI. Written as DNA, the CDR3 is TGTGCCAGCAGTTACCTGGTTGTCCCCTATGGCTACACCTTC. Translation: CASSYLVVPYGYTF.

The V call is TRBV27, the J call TRBJ2-3; unclear D gene. CDR1 is MNHEY and CDR2 is SMNVEV in the germline V gene (reference sequence). Trimming cost V 2 bases and J 0 bases, with 9 bases left between them. The CDR3 spans 15 residues. For the CDR3, the DNA is TGTGCCAGCAGTTTAGGGTTTCGTAGCACAGATACGCAGTATTTT. Translated, it gives CASSLGFRSTDTQYF.

This chain uses TRBV6-1 with TRBJ2-5; D unclear. The CDR3 length is 15 residues. V lost 5 bases, J lost 5 bases, and 18 bases lay in between. Germline V gene lookup returns CDR1 MNHNS and CDR2 SASEGT. CDR3 DNA: TGTGCCAGCAGTCCAGGTACTGGTTCCGTGGAGACCCAGTACTTC. This codes for CASSPGTGSVETQYF.

For the CDR3, the DNA is TGTGCCAGCAGCAGGGGGCGAATTCTTAAGGCTTTCTTT. Translating gives CASSRGRILKAFF. The chain uses TRBV25-1 and TRBJ1-1, with 8 nucleotides matching TRBD1. Germline V gives CDR1 MGHDK, CDR2 SYGVNS. The junction had 11 bases not matched to a gene; V was cut back by 6 bases and J by 11 bases. The CDR3 totals 13 residues.

V gene TRBV4-3 combines with J gene TRBJ2-1, with 7 bases fitting TRBD2. Germline lookup yields CDR1 LGHNA and CDR2 YSLEER. The CDR3 loop spans 15 amino acids. V dropped 1 base and J dropped 6; count of bases not matched to a gene: 6. The CDR3 loop reads CASSQGEGEGNEQFF. CDR3 nucleotides: TGCGCCAGCAGCCAAGGGGAAGGGGAGGGCAATGAGCAGTTCTTC.

The V and J genes are TRBV30 and TRBJ1-1; a possible D gene is TRBD1 (5 bases). This CDR3 is 15 amino acids long. The germline V gene has CDR1 GTSNPN and CDR2 SVGIG (reference sequence). V was pared by 2 bases and J by 3 bases, with 16 bases between. The CDR3 coding sequence is TGTGCCTGGAGTTGGGGGGAGGGGAGGGACACTGAAGCTTTCTTT. It encodes CAWSWGEGRDTEAFF.

The chain has TRBV9 and TRBJ2-6; D unclear. Germline CDR1 SGDLS, CDR2 YYNGEE. The CDR3 contains 16 residues. The V and J ends lost 5 bases and 0 bases respectively, with 12 bases between them. DNA for the CDR3: TGTGCCAGCAGTCCTCCTCCTAGCTCTGGGGCCAACGTCCTGACTTTC. Protein sequence: CASSPPPSSGANVLTF.

The chain recombines TRBV6-1 with TRBJ2-7; D might be TRBD2 (5 bases). Germline V CDR1 and CDR2: MNHNS, SASEGT. The CDR3 covers 11 residues. In nucleotides, the CDR3 is TGTGCGAGCGGTACCTCCTACGAGCAGTACTTC. Translation gives CASGTSYEQYF.

CDR3 in amino acids: CASSLNPGAAFF. CDR3 sequence (DNA): TGTGCCAGCAGCTTGAACCCCGGGGCGGCTTTCTTT. J is TRBJ1-1 and V is TRBV7-2; tentatively, D is TRBD1 (5 bases). Germline assignment: CDR1 SGHTA and CDR2 FQGNSA. The CDR3 totals 12 residues. V was trimmed by 3 bases and J by 11 bases, leaving 13 bases between them. The variable domain in full, with the rest retrieved from reference TRBV7-2 and TRBJ1-1, is GAGVSQSPSNKVTEKGKDVELRCDPISGHTALYWYRQSLGQGLEFLIYFQGNSAPDKSGLPSDRFSAERTGGSVSTLTIQRTQQEDSAVYLCASSLNPGAAFFGQGTRLTVV.

This clone was seen only once. CDR3 sequence reads: CAWTVSGANVLTF. The CDR3 coding sequence is TGTGCCTGGACAGTCTCCGGGGCCAACGTCCTGACTTTC. The V and J genes are TRBV30 and TRBJ2-6; D gene unclear. The CDR3 covers 13 residues. Germline loops: CDR1 GTSNPN, CDR2 SVGIG (reference sequence). The V and J ends lost 4 bases and 4 bases respectively, with 8 bases between them.

The chain recombines TRBV7-2 with TRBJ1-2, with D possibly matching TRBD1 (5 bases). Germline CDR1 and CDR2: SGHTA and FQGNSA. The CDR3 consists of 15 residues. Trimming shortened V by 0 bases and J by 7 bases, and 15 bases separated the two germline ends. CDR3 sequence reads: CASSLASRVVGGYTF. The CDR3 DNA is TGTGCCAGCAGCTTAGCCAGCAGGGTGGTGGGTGGCTACACCTTC.

The chain couples TRBV21-1 to TRBJ2-1; the table's D call, TRBD1, has no DNA check behind it. TRBV21-1 is reported as a pseudogene. The length of the CDR3 is 13 residues. The CDR3, as DNA: TGTGCCAGCAGCAACCAGGGCGACAATGAGCAGTTCTTC. This encodes CASSNQGDNEQFF.

The CDR3 here is CASSLLAGGPDTQYF. DNA for the CDR3: TGTGCCAGCAGCTTACTAGCGGGGGGGCCGGATACGCAGTATTTT. The V call is TRBV7-3, the J call TRBJ2-3; 12 nucleotides align to TRBD2. V trimming: 2 bases; J trimming: 6 bases; junction bases outside the gene matches: 3. The CDR3 is 15 amino acids. The V gene's germline CDR1 is SGHTA and CDR2 FQGTGA. Using reference TRBV7-3 and TRBJ2-3 for the parts outside the CDR3, the full variable domain is GAGVSQTPSNKVTEKGKYVELRCDPISGHTALYWYRQSLGQGPEFLIYFQGTGAADDSGLPNDRFFAVRPEGSVSTLKIQRTERGDSAVYLCASSLLAGGPDTQYFGPGTRLTVL.

The rearrangement uses TRBV5-1 and TRBJ1-2; 8 bases fit TRBD1. The germline CDR1 and CDR2 sequences are SGHRS and YFSETQ. There are 14 residues in the CDR3. With 1 base clipped from V and 6 bases from J, the junction kept 5 bases outside the gene matches. The CDR3 loop reads CASSLPTTGDGYTF. For the CDR3, the DNA is TGCGCCAGCAGCTTGCCCACGACAGGGGATGGCTACACCTTC.

The J gene is TRBJ2-1, the V gene TRBV7-9; D call uncertain. The CDR3 is 12 amino acids. V was pared by 5 bases and J by 4 bases, with 6 bases between. Per germline, CDR1 SEHNR and CDR2 FQNEAQ (reference sequence). The CDR3 DNA reads as TGTGCCAGCAGCGCCTCATACAATGAGCAGTTCTTC. Encoded protein: CASSASYNEQFF.

This rearrangement joins TRBV7-9 to TRBJ2-7, with D possibly being TRBD1 or TRBD2 (5 bases each). The germline V gene encodes CDR1 SEHNR and CDR2 FQNEAQ (reference sequence). The length of the CDR3 is 15 residues. The V gene lost 1 base and the J gene lost 6 bases, with 16 bases spanning the gap. CDR3 sequence reads: CASSLGGSIATEQYF. The CDR3 nucleotides are TGTGCCAGCAGCTTAGGGGGGAGTATCGCTACCGAGCAGTACTTC.

The V gene is TRBV6-5, the J gene TRBJ2-3; 7 positions match TRBD2. J was trimmed by 0 bases and V by 4 bases; bases with no gene match: 1. Per germline, CDR1 MNHEY and CDR2 SVGAGI. The CDR3 spans 14 residues. The CDR3 DNA is TGTGCCAGCAGTTCTAGCGGAAGCACAGATACGCAGTATTTT. Translated, it gives CASSSSGSTDTQYF.

This chain links TRBV4-3 with TRBJ2-3; a weak D match, TRBD2 (5 bases). The CDR3 runs 14 residues. The V gene lost 4 bases and the J gene lost 5 bases, with 13 bases spanning the gap. CDR1 LGHNA and CDR2 YSLEER come from the germline V gene. CDR3 sequence (DNA): TGCGCCAGCAGCCGGGAGCGGTGGGGAGATACGCAGTATTTT. This translates into CASSRERWGDTQYF.

The chain recombines TRBV6-1 with TRBJ2-2; TRBD2 matches 8 bases. V gave up 7 bases and J gave up 0 bases; unmatched junction bases: 4. CDR3 length: 15 residues. Germline CDR1 reads MNHNS; CDR2 reads SASEGT. CDR3 region: CASNRAGANTGELFF. The DNA of the CDR3 is TGTGCCAGCAACCGAGCGGGAGCGAACACCGGGGAGCTGTTTTTT.

V gene TRBV7-3 combines with J gene TRBJ1-1; D is possibly TRBD1 (5 bases). V dropped 5 bases and J dropped 0 bases, with 13 bases sitting between them. The germline V gene has CDR1 SGHTA and CDR2 FQGTGA. The CDR3 runs to 15 residues. The CDR3 here is CASSPDGGLNTEAFF. CDR3 sequence (DNA): TGTGCCAGCAGCCCCGACGGGGGTTTGAACACTGAAGCTTTCTTT.

The chain recombines TRBV29-1 with TRBJ2-5; 9 positions match TRBD1. This CDR3 has 12 amino acids. Germline V CDR1 and CDR2: SQVTM, ANQGSEA. J gave up 5 bases and V 7 bases, and 5 bases lay outside the gene matches. The CDR3 region has the DNA TGCAGCGGGGAGACAGGGGGGGAGACCCAGTACTTC. This codes for CSGETGGETQYF.

J is TRBJ1-2 and V is TRBV14; TRBD1 is a possible D gene (6 bases). There are 11 residues in the CDR3. CDR1 is SGHDN, CDR2 FVKESK, per germline. Trimming took off 8 bases at V and 5 bases at J, with 9 bases between the two ends. The CDR3 nucleotides are TGTGCCAGCTGGACAGTTTATGGCTACACCTTC. It specifies CASWTVYGYTF.

This clone appeared a single time. The chain couples TRBV25-1 to TRBJ1-1, with 8 bases identical to TRBD1. Trimming cost V 6 bases and J 6 bases; bases outside gene matches: 9. The germline gives CDR1 MGHDK, CDR2 SYGVNS. The CDR3 loop spans 14 amino acids. The CDR3 loop reads CASRGQGARPEAFF. The DNA for the CDR3 is TGTGCCAGCAGGGGCCAGGGGGCGCGTCCTGAAGCTTTCTTT. Variable domain in full (rest from reference TRBV25-1 and TRBJ1-1): EADIYQTPRYLVIGTGKKITLECSQTMGHDKMYWYQQDPGMELHLIHYSYGVNSTEKGDLSSESTVSRIRTEHFPLTLESARPSHTSQYLCASRGQGARPEAFFGQGTRLTVV.

This clone appeared a few times. This chain joins TRBV5-1 and TRBJ1-1; no firm D call. V lost 0 bases, J lost 1 base, and 7 bases lay in between. Germline lookup yields CDR1 SGHRS and CDR2 YFSETQ. This CDR3 contains 14 residues. The CDR3, as DNA: TGCGCCAGCAGCTTGGGGTTCGGGAACACTGAAGCTTTCTTT. This codes for CASSLGFGNTEAFF.

This rearrangement joins TRBV5-4 to TRBJ2-1; D remains unclear. Germline V gene lookup returns CDR1 SGHNT and CDR2 YYREEE (reference sequence). The CDR3 runs to 14 residues. Between the trimmed V and J ends, which lost 4 bases and 3 bases, there was a span of 11 bases. CDR3 bases: TGTGCCAGCAGCCCCTCTGGGCTCTACAATGAGCAGTTCTTC. Its protein product is CASSPSGLYNEQFF.

CDR3 amino acids: CSAVMNTEAFF. Written as DNA, the CDR3 is TGCAGTGCTGTTATGAACACTGAAGCTTTCTTT. This rearrangement joins TRBV20-1 to TRBJ1-1; D remains unclear. The germline CDR1 and CDR2 sequences are DFQATT and SNEGSKA (reference sequence). The V and J ends lost 5 bases and 0 bases respectively, with 4 bases between them. The CDR3 contains 11 residues.

There are a few counts of this clone. The chain links TRBV5-8 to TRBJ2-1; D is undetermined. Germline CDR1 reads SGHTS; CDR2 reads YDEGEE. The CDR3 extends over 15 amino acids. Between the trimmed V and J ends, which lost 6 bases and 6 bases, there was a span of 19 bases. CDR3 coding DNA: TGTGCCAGCACCCCAAAGATCCTCAGAACCAATGAGCAGTTCTTC. It yields the protein CASTPKILRTNEQFF.